The 3 T cell receptor beta chains presented below share a single source sample, sequenced in a study of regulatory T cells in long-lasting Graves disease. Arm-PCR of CDR3 regions with iRepertoire HTBI primers generated TCR beta libraries. TCRdb analysed the multiplex PCR reads with MiXCR anew, one entry per CDR3 protein. The sample includes 420,000 or so distinct CDR3 sequences, about a sixth of them seen just once. The time point denotes: newly diagnosed GD, antithyroid drugs for less than 3 months. Scientists built the TCR library using RNA that was extracted from PBMCs. The same sample was also used in a study of T cells in Graves' hyperthyroidism and ophthalmopathy.

Sequencing used peripheral blood mononuclear cells (PBMCs), obtained at new diagnosis, from a patient treated with antithyroid drugs. The receptor set was obtained from a young woman with Graves disease.

This clonotype has only a few counts. The rearrangement uses TRBV28 and TRBJ2-1; 15 bases map to TRBD2. Germline V CDR1 and CDR2: MDHEN, SYDVKM. The V gene end was trimmed by 7 bases and the J gene end by 7 bases; junction bases not matched to a gene: 5. The CDR3 length is 15 residues. CDR3 sequence reads: CASTMGLAGGNEQFF. DNA of the CDR3: TGTGCCAGCACCATGGGACTAGCGGGAGGAAATGAGCAGTTCTTC.

In its sample, this clonotype was seen a few times. The chain couples TRBV12-3 or TRBV12-4 to TRBJ2-7, with D maybe TRBD1 (6 bases). The CDR3 loop spans 13 amino acids. V gave up 5 bases and J gave up 7 bases, with 15 bases separating them. The chain's CDR3 is CASSPMGQQEQYF. The CDR3 bases are TGTGCCAGCAGTCCAATGGGACAACAGGAGCAGTACTTC.

This clonotype was seen repeatedly, ten times or more. The chain has TRBV20-1 and TRBJ2-4; 13 bases align to TRBD2. V lost 2 bases, J lost 11 bases, and 3 bases stayed unmatched. Germline V gene sequence: CDR1 DFQATT, CDR2 SNEGSKA (reference sequence). The CDR3 totals 13 residues. The CDR3 loop reads CSARWTSGSLQYF. CDR3 DNA sequence: TGCAGTGCTAGATGGACTAGCGGGAGTCTTCAGTACTTC.